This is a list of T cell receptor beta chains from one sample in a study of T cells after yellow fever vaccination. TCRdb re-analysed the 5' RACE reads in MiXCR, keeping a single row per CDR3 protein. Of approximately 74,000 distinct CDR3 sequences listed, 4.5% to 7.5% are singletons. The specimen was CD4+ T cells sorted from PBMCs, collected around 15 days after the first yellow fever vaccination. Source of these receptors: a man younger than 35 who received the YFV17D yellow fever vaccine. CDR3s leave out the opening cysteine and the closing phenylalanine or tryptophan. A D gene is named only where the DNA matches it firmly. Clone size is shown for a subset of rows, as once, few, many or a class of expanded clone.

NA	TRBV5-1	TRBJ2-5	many	ASSRDLGEFETQY
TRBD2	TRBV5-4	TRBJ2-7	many	ASSLGTRGYEQY
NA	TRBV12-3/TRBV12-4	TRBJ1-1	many	ASKLTYEGAF
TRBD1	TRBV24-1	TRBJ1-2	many	ATSDSHRDRGRSDGYT
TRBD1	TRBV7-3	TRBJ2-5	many	ASSSGQGETQY
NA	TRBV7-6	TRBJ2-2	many	ASSLAALPGAGSFTGELF
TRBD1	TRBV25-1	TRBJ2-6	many	ASSKQGAPGANVLT
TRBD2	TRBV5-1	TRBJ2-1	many	ASSLSAGGSFNEQF
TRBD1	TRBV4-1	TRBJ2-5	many	ASSQEDSNRGQETQY
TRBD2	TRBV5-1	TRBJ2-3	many	ASSLERGASDTQY
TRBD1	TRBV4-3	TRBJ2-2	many	ASSQDSRTGSTGELF
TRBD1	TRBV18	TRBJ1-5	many	ASSPGQRVDSNQPQH
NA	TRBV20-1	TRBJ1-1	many	SARGRPRGGSNTEAF
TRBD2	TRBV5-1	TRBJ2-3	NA	ASSLGPSGGAGTDTQY
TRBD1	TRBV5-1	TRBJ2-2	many	ASGGTGPHTGELF
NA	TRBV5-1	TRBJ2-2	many	ASSLVRANTGELF
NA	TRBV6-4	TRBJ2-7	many	ASSDSAGTREQY
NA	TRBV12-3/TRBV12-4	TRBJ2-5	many	ASSLRMAGGGQETQY
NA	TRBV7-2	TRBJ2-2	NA	ASSSLKLGTGELF
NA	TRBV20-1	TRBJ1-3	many	SARPGAGKINTIY
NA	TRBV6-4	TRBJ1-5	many	ASSDFPSNQPQH
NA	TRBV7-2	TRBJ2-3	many	ASTFQVTDTQY
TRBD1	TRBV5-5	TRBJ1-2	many	ASSLQGRKDYGYT
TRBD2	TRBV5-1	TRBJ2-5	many	ASREPGLAGKETQY
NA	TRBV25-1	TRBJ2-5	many	ASSPQGGYRY
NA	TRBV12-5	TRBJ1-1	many	ASGRAARNTEAF
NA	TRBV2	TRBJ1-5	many	ASSGPSAYQPQH
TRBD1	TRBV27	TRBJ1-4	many	ASSTWTGDEKLF
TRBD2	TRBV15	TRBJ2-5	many	ATRKGTSGQETQY
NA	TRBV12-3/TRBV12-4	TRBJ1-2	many	ASSLVGTKYGYT
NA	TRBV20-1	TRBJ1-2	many	SARGRNGYT
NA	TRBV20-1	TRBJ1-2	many	SARTEGLNYGYT
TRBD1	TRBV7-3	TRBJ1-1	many	ASQGQANTEAF
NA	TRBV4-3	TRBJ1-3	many	ASSQDPQGSGNTIY
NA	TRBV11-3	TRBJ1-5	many	ASRSQVRPQH
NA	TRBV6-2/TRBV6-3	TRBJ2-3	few	ASSFRGLIPDTQY
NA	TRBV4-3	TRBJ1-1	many	ASSQDFRKNTEAF
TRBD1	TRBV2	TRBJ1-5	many	ASSGTGADQPQH
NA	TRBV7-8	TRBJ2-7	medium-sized	ASSLALDPSGYEQY
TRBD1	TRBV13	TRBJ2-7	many	ASSRPGQGPYEQY
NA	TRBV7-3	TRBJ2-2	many	ASTWGGQDTGELF
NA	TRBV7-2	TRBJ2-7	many	ASSRDLSYEQY
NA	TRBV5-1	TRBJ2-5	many	ASSVFGPQETQY
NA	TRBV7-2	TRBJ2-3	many	GVGGRGDTQY
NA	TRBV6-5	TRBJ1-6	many	ASSYANRRGSPLH
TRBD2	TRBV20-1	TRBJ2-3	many	SARASGITDTQY
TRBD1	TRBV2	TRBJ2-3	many	ASSEQGAQTDTQY
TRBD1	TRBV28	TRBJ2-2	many	ASSPDRGGTGELF
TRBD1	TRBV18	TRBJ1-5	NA	ASSLSTGRDQPQH
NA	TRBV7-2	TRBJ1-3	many	ASSPAARLILGNTIY
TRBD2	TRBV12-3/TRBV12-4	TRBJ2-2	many	ASRELAGGNTGELF
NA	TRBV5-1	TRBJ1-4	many	ASSEGREKLF
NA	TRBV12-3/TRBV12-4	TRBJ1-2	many	ASSSSVNYGYT
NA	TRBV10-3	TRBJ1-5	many	ATQVGTNQPQH
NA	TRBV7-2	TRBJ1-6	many	ASSLGGEPNSPLH
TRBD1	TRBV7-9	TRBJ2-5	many	ASSWDRQETQY
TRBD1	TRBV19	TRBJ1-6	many	ASSQGGRSPLH